This T cell receptor (beta chain) appears in the sequencing data of a study of T cells expressing NK-cell markers. Overall study context: In sorted CD3+CD56+NKG2C+, CD3+CD56+NKG2C- and CD3+CD56-NKG2C+ T cells, TCR beta repertoires were obtained.

Study results and caveats: It remained uncertain whether the expanded NKG2C+ T cell clones were specific for HCMV antigens. The CD3+CD56-NKG2C+ fraction of a few donors was likewise dominated by these clonotypes. Each of roughly 6 donors carried dominant NKG2C+ clonotypes accounting for about 1.0-8% of CD8+ T cells.

TCRdb processed the 5' RACE reads again and assigns one entry to each CDR3 protein, with no DNA. In total, the table holds around 280,000 distinct CDR3 sequences. CDR3 length equals 13 residues. Germline values: CDR1 ENHRY, CDR2 SYGVKD. A remark on this clonotype: Its antigen is unidentified.

Sequencing input: blood T cells: a sorted CD56 or NKG2C T cell subset, CD4+ or CD8+ T cells, or bulk PBMC T cells (not recorded which). The sequence was obtained from a man between 18 and 35 years old in good health. The chain recombines TRBV10-3 with TRBJ2-3; TCRdb names TRBD1, which stays unverified in the absence of DNA. The CDR3 reads CAQGRSSTDTQYF.